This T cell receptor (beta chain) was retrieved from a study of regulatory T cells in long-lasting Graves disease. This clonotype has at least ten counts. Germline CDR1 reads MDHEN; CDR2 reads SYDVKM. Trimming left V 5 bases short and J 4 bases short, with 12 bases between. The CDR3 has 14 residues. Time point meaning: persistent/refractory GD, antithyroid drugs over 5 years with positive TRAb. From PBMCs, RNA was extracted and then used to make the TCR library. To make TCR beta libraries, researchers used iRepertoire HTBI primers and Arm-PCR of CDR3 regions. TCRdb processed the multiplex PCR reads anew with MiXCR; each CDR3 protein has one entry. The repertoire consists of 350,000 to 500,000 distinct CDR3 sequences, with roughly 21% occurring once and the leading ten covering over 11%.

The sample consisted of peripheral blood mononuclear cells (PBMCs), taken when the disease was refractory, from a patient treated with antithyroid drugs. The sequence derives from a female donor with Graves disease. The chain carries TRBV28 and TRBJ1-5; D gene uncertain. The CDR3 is CASSLELVNQPQHF. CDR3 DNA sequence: TGTGCCAGCAGTCTGGAACTAGTGAATCAGCCCCAGCATTTT.